The 23 T cell receptor beta chains listed next were all sequenced from one sample in a study of a mutant IDH1 vaccine in newly diagnosed glioma. As for time point: week 11, during vaccination. A 20-mer mutant IDH1 peptide at 300 ug was injected subcutaneously with topical imiquimod. No antigen has been identified for these receptors. Assay: immunoSEQ multiplex PCR; the TCRdb copy retains only in-frame clones and omits some. This sample has 55,000 or so clones; roughly nine tenths occur once, and the top ten carry roughly 2.3%. The sample in question was PBMCs, obtained from a glioma patient whose treatment included an IDH1 peptide vaccine. Source of these receptors: a man aged 50 or older with glioma.

The rearrangement uses TRBV27 and TRBJ2-7; possibly TRBD1 or TRBD2 for D (5 bases each). From germline, CDR1 is MNHEY and CDR2 SMNVEV (reference sequence). The CDR3 length is 15 residues. V was trimmed by 2 bases and J by 2 bases, leaving 13 bases between them. CDR3 region: CASSLDGTSPYEQYF. The CDR3 DNA reads as TGTGCCAGCAGTTTAGACGGGACGTCCCCCTACGAGCAGTACTTC.

V and J are TRBV5-6 and TRBJ2-7; TRBD2 might be the D (6 bases). The CDR3 length is 15 residues. Per germline, CDR1 SGHDT and CDR2 YYEEEE. Between the trimmed V and J ends, which lost 4 bases and 3 bases, there was a span of 17 bases. CDR3 residues: CASSPWRVGYYEQYF. CDR3 in DNA: TGTGCCAGCAGCCCGTGGAGGGTGGGGTACTACGAGCAGTACTTC.

The chain is built from TRBV5-1 and TRBJ1-2; D not resolved. The V and J ends lost 2 bases and 2 bases respectively, with 7 bases between them. This CDR3 spans 13 amino acids. Germline CDR1 is SGHRS and CDR2 is YFSETQ. CDR3 residues: CASSLGQNYGYTF. The CDR3 DNA sequence: TGCGCCAGCAGCTTAGGTCAGAACTATGGCTACACCTTC. The complete variable domain, with remaining parts taken from reference TRBV5-1 and TRBJ1-2, reads KAGVTQTPRYLIKTRGQQVTLSCSPISGHRSVSWYQQTPGQGLQFLFEYFSETQRNKGNFPGRFSGRQFSNSRSEMNVSTLELGDSALYLCASSLGQNYGYTFGSGTRLTVV.

This chain joins TRBV6-5 and TRBJ2-7; D is perhaps TRBD2 (5 bases). Trimming removed 8 bases from V and 3 bases from J, with 20 bases in between. Per the germline V gene, CDR1 is MNHEY and CDR2 is SVGAGI. The CDR3 has 15 residues. CDR3 sequence reads: CASQIYYGKVYEQYF. CDR3 bases: TGTGCCAGCCAAATTTATTACGGGAAGGTCTACGAGCAGTACTTC.

The CDR3 is CASSRLAGDYEQYF. The CDR3 region has the DNA TGTGCCAGCAGCCGACTAGCGGGAGACTACGAGCAGTACTTC. The chain is built from TRBV27 and TRBJ2-7, with 12 nucleotides matching TRBD2. The J segment lost 3 bases and the V segment lost 6 bases, leaving 3 bases of the junction unmatched. From germline, CDR1 is MNHEY and CDR2 SMNVEV (reference sequence). CDR3 size: 14 residues.

The chain links TRBV6-1 to TRBJ2-5; TRBD2 aligns across 7 bases. This CDR3 is built from 14 residues. Germline CDR1 is MNHNS and CDR2 is SASEGT. The ends lost 6 bases at V and 0 bases at J; junction bases unmatched: 4. CDR3 coding DNA: TGTGCCAGCAGCCAAGCGGGGTACCAAGAGACCCAGTACTTC. Its translation: CASSQAGYQETQYF.

This chain links TRBV4-3 with TRBJ2-7; a possible D gene is TRBD2 (5 bases). The germline gives CDR1 LGHNA, CDR2 YSLEER. V gave up 0 bases and J gave up 2 bases, with 11 bases separating them. The CDR3 covers 15 residues. The CDR3 DNA sequence: TGCGCCAGCAGCCAAGAGGAGGCTTCGGCCTACGAGCAGTACTTC. This translates into CASSQEEASAYEQYF.

This clone has more than one count but fewer than ten. The chain links TRBV19 to TRBJ1-1, with D perhaps matching TRBD1 (5 bases). V lost 5 bases and J lost 5, with 12 bases in between. Germline V lookup: CDR1 LNHDA, CDR2 SQIVND (reference sequence). The CDR3 contains 13 residues. The CDR3 sequence: CASSEGFVTEAFF. As DNA, the CDR3 is TGTGCCAGTAGTGAGGGGTTTGTAACTGAAGCTTTCTTT.

The V gene is TRBV28, the J gene TRBJ1-2, with 7 positions matching TRBD1. V was clipped by 6 bases and J by 5 bases; unmatched bases: 6. There are 13 residues in the CDR3. Germline CDR1 MDHEN, CDR2 SYDVKM. This CDR3 reads CASSSGTAYGYTF. CDR3 sequence (DNA): TGTGCCAGCAGCTCCGGGACAGCTTATGGCTACACCTTC.

This clone was counted a few times. The V and J genes are TRBV4-2 and TRBJ2-1; maybe TRBD2 (6 bases). The CDR3 runs 14 residues. Germline-derived CDR1 and CDR2 are LGHNA and YNFKEQ. V lost 4 bases to trimming and J lost 7 bases, with 14 bases between them. CDR3 residues: CASSRRLELNEQFF. The DNA of the CDR3 is TGTGCCAGCAGCCGCCGACTAGAATTGAATGAGCAGTTCTTC.

V is TRBV18 and J is TRBJ2-7, with 9 bases identical to TRBD1. V gave up 3 bases and J gave up 2 bases; unmatched junction bases: 5. Germline lookup yields CDR1 KGHSH and CDR2 LQKENI. The CDR3 is made up of 15 amino acids. CDR3 amino acids: CASSPGQGFTYEQYF. The CDR3 nucleotides are TGTGCCAGCTCACCGGGACAGGGTTTTACCTACGAGCAGTACTTC.

The V and J genes are TRBV4-3 and TRBJ1-4, with 7 bases fitting TRBD1. Germline values: CDR1 LGHNA, CDR2 YSLEER. The CDR3 extends over 16 amino acids. V lost 1 base, J lost 5 bases, and 7 bases stayed unmatched. As DNA, the CDR3 is TGCGCCAGCAGCCAAGCCCCGACAGGGTACAATGAAAAACTGTTTTTT. Translating it yields CASSQAPTGYNEKLFF.

The chain uses TRBV2 and TRBJ1-1; D not resolved. This CDR3 region has 13 residues. V was shortened by 11 bases and J by 3 bases, with 16 bases between the two germline ends. The germline V gene encodes CDR1 SNHLY and CDR2 FYNNEI. The CDR3 region is CAGLNHRDTEAFF. The DNA for the CDR3 is TGTGCCGGACTGAACCATCGGGACACTGAAGCTTTCTTT.

This chain joins TRBV7-9 and TRBJ1-2; 11 bases map to TRBD1. CDR3 length: 15 residues. V was clipped by 5 bases and J by 1 base; unmatched bases: 3. Per the germline V gene, CDR1 is SEHNR and CDR2 is FQNEAQ (reference sequence). The CDR3 sequence is CASSPDRGLNYGYTF. CDR3 coding DNA: TGTGCCAGCAGCCCGGACAGGGGGCTTAACTATGGCTACACCTTC.

The rearrangement links TRBV7-8 to TRBJ2-7, with D possibly matching TRBD1 (5 bases). Trimming removed 0 bases at V and 7 bases at J, with 7 bases between. CDR1 and CDR2 (germline): SGHVS, FQNEAQ. This CDR3 contains 12 residues. This chain's CDR3 is CASSLADTEQYF. In nucleotides, the CDR3 is TGTGCCAGCAGCTTAGCGGACACTGAGCAGTACTTC. The full variable domain, its missing parts supplied by reference TRBV7-8 and TRBJ2-7, is GAGVSQSPRYKVAKRGQDVALRCDPISGHVSLFWYQQALGQGPEFLTYFQNEAQLDKSGLPSDRFFAERPEGSVSTLKIQRTQQEDSAVYLCASSLADTEQYFGPGTRLTVT.

The J gene is TRBJ2-5, the V gene TRBV7-9, with TRBD2 matching over 10 bases. TRBJ2-7 matches the DNA end more closely, so the J call is doubtful. The CDR3 runs 15 residues. Looked up from germline, CDR1 is SEHNR and CDR2 is FQNEAQ (reference sequence). The CDR3 nucleotides read TGTGCCAGCAGCCAGAGCGGGAGGGGCAGCTACGAGCAGTACTTC. Its protein product is CASSQSGRGSYEQYF.

The rearrangement links TRBV2 to TRBJ2-3, with D perhaps matching TRBD2 (7 bases). Trimming stripped 4 bases from V and 0 bases from J, with 11 bases between. CDR1 is SNHLY, CDR2 FYNNEI, per germline. The CDR3 runs to 15 residues. CDR3 amino acids: CASSAGGPSTDTQYF. Written as DNA, the CDR3 is TGTGCCAGCAGTGCGGGGGGCCCTAGCACAGATACGCAGTATTTT.

The table lists this clone with a count of one. This chain connects TRBV6-5 to TRBJ2-7; 9 nucleotides line up with TRBD1. With V trimmed by 2 bases and J by 5 bases, 1 base remained unmatched. Germline V gives CDR1 MNHEY, CDR2 SVGAGI. The CDR3 covers 13 residues. The CDR3 region has the DNA TGTGCCAGCAGTTACGACAGGGGGGACGAGCAGTACTTC. Its protein product is CASSYDRGDEQYF.

The genes are TRBV30 and TRBJ2-7; TRBD1 is a possible D gene (6 bases). Germline V gene lookup returns CDR1 GTSNPN and CDR2 SVGIG (reference sequence). V was shortened by 0 bases and J by 0 bases, with 15 bases between the two germline ends. The CDR3 sequence is 16 residues long. This CDR3 reads CAWSVRGRGFSYEQYF. The CDR3, as DNA: TGTGCCTGGAGTGTTCGAGGCAGGGGATTCTCCTACGAGCAGTACTTC.

The chain carries TRBV7-8 and TRBJ1-2; TRBD1 matches 10 bases. Per the germline V gene, CDR1 is SGHVS and CDR2 is FQNEAQ. CDR3 length: 14 amino acids. Trimming removed 4 bases from V and 8 bases from J; junction bases left unmatched: 7. The CDR3 loop is CASSSAGTGVGYTF. The CDR3 DNA sequence: TGTGCCAGCAGCTCGGCCGGGACAGGGGTCGGCTACACCTTC.

The gene calls are TRBV6-5 and TRBJ1-1; 7 positions match TRBD1. V shed 5 bases, J shed 5 bases, and the junction held 5 bases outside the gene matches. The CDR3 is made up of 13 amino acids. The germline V gene encodes CDR1 MNHEY and CDR2 SVGAGI. In DNA form, the CDR3 reads TGTGCCAGCAGTGAGACAGGGTGGACTGAAGCTTTCTTT. Translating it yields CASSETGWTEAFF.

To note about this clone: A read error is likely, as this CDR3 ends without the conserved phenylalanine or tryptophan. It is unclear where the CDR3 begins or ends on the DNA, so no DNA is shown, and the CDR3 is as TCRdb lists it. The rearrangement links TRBV14 to TRBJ1-2; the tabulated D call, TRBD1, remains unverified against the DNA. The CDR3 spans 10 amino acids, including both terminal residues. Germline V lookup: CDR1 SGHDN, CDR2 FVKESK. This CDR3 reads CASSYGTAPL.

This clone was observed once. The V gene is TRBV10-2, the J gene TRBJ1-4; D possibly corresponds to TRBD1 (5 bases). Germline V gene lookup returns CDR1 WSHSY and CDR2 SAAADI. Trimming left V 8 bases short and J 10 bases short, with 17 bases between. The CDR3 runs to 13 residues. CDR3 coding DNA: TGCGCCAGCCGGGACCCGGGGGACTTAAAACTGTTTTTT. Translation: CASRDPGDLKLFF.